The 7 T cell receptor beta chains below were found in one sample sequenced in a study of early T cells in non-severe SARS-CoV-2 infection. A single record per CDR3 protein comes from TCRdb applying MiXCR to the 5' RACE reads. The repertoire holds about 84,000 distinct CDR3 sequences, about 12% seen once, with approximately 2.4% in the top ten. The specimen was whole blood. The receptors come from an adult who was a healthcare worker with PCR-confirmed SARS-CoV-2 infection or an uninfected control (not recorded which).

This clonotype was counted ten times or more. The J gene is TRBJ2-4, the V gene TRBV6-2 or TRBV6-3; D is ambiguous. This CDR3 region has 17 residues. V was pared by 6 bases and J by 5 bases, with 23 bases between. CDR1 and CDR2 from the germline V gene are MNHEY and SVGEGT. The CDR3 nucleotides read TGTGCCAGCAGCTCTCCCCCGCCGGCCCCCTCGGAAAACATTCAGTACTTC. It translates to CASSSPPPAPSENIQYF.

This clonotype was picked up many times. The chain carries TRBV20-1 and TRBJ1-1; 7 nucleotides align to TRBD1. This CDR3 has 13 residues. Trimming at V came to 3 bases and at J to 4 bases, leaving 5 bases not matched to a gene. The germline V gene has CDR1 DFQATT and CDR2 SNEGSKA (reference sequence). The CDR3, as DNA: TGCAGTGCTAGCCGGGACAGAGGCACTGAAGCTTTCTTT. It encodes CSASRDRGTEAFF.

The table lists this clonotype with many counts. The DNA for the CDR3 is TGTGCCAGCAGCCAGAGCTCCTATAATTCACCCCTCCACTTT. It specifies CASSQSSYNSPLHF. This chain links TRBV11-2 with TRBJ1-6; D is unresolved. The V end was cut by 5 bases, the J end by 0 bases, with 5 bases between. CDR3 length equals 14 residues. The germline V gene has CDR1 SGHAT and CDR2 FQNNGV.

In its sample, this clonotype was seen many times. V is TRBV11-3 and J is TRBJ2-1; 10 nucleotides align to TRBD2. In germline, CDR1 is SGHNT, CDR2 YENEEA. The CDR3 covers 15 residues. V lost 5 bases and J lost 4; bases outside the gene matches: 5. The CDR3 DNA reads TGTGCCAGCAGCCCACTAGCGGGGACATACAATGAGCAGTTCTTC. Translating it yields CASSPLAGTYNEQFF.

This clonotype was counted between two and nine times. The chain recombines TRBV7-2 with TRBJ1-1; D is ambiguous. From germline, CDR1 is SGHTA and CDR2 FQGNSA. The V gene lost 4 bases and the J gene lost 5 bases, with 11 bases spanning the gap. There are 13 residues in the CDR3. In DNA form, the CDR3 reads TGTGCCAGCAGCTCTGATCCCAGGACTGAAGCTTTCTTT. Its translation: CASSSDPRTEAFF. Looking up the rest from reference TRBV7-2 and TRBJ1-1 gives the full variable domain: GAGVSQSPSNKVTEKGKDVELRCDPISGHTALYWYRQSLGQGLEFLIYFQGNSAPDKSGLPSDRFSAERTGGSVSTLTIQRTQQEDSAVYLCASSSDPRTEAFFGQGTRLTVV.

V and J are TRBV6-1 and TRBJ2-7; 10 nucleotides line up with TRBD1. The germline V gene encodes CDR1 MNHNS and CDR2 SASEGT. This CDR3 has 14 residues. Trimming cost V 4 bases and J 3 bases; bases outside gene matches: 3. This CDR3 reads CASSAGQGFYEQYF. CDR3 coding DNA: TGTGCCAGCAGTGCGGGACAGGGGTTCTACGAGCAGTACTTC.

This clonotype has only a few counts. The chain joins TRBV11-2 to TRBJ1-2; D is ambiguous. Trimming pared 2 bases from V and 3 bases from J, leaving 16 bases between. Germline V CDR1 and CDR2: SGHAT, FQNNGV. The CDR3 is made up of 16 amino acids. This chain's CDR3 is CASSLTRRQQHYGYTF. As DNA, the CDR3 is TGTGCCAGCAGCTTAACTAGGCGGCAGCAACACTATGGCTACACCTTC.